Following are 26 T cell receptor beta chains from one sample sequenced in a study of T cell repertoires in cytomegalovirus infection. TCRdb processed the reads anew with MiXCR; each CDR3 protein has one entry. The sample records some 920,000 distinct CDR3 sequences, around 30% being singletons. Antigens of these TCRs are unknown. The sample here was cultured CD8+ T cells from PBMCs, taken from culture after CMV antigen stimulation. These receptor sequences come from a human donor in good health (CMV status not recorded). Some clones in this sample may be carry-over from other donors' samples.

The CDR3 DNA sequence: TGTGCCAGCAGTTCCTGGACAGGGAGCGAGGATGGCTACACCTTC. Encoded protein: CASSSWTGSEDGYTF. This chain connects TRBV12-3 or TRBV12-4 to TRBJ1-2, with 8 bases that match TRBD1. Trimming removed 4 bases from V and 6 bases from J; junction bases left unmatched: 10. The CDR3 length is 15 residues.

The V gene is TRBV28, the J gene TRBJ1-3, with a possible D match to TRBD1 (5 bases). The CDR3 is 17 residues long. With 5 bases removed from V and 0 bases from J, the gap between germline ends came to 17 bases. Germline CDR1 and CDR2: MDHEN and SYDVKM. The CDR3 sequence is CASSPSSAGTSGNTIYF. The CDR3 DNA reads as TGTGCCAGCAGTCCATCATCCGCGGGGACCTCTGGAAACACCATATATTTT.

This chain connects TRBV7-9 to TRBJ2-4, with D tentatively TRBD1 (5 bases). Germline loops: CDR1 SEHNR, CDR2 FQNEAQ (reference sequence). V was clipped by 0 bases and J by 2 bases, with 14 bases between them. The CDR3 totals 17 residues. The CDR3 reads CASSLAPQGGTKNIQYF. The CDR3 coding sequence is TGTGCCAGCAGCTTAGCGCCGCAGGGTGGTACCAAAAACATTCAGTACTTC.

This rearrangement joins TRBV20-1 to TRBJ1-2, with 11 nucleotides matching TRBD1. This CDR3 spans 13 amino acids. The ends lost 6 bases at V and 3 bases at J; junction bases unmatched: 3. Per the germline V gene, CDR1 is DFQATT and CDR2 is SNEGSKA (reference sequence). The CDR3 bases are TGCAGTGCCCGGACAGGGGGCTACTATGGCTACACCTTC. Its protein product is CSARTGGYYGYTF.

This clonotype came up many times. In DNA form, the CDR3 reads TGTGCCAGCAGTTTCGTCGAGGACAGCGGCTACACCTTC. Translated: CASSFVEDSGYTF. The V and J genes are TRBV12-3 or TRBV12-4 and TRBJ1-2, with a weak D call TRBD1 (6 bases). The CDR3 is 13 amino acids. Trimming removed 3 bases from V and 8 bases from J, with 13 bases in between.

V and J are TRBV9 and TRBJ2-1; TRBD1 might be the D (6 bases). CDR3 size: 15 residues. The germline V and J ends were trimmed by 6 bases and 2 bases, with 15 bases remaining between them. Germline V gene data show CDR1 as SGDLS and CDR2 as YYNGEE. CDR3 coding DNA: TGTGCCAGCAACCCAGGCGGACAGCCCTACAATGAGCAGTTCTTC. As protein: CASNPGGQPYNEQFF.

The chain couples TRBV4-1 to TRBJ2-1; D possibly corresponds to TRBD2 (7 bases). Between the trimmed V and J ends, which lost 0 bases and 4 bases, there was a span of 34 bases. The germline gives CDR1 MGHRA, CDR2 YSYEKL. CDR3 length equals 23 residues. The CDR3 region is CASSQEWGMPGGGPAGRYNEQFF. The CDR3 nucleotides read TGCGCCAGCAGCCAAGAATGGGGGATGCCGGGGGGCGGCCCAGCGGGGAGGTACAATGAGCAGTTCTTC.

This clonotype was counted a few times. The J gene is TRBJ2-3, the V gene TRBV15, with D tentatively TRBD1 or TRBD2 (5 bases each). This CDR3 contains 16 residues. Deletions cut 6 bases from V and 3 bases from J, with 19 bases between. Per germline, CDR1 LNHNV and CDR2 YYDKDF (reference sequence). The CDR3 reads CATRGRGVSGTDTQYF. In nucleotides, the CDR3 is TGTGCCACCAGAGGGAGAGGGGTTTCTGGTACAGATACGCAGTATTTT.

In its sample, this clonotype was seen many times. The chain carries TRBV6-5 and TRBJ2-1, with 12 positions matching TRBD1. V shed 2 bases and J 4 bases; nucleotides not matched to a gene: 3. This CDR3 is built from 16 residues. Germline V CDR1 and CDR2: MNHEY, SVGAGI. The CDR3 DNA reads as TGTGCCAGCAGTTACGGGGACAGGGGGCGGTACAATGAGCAGTTCTTC. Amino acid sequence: CASSYGDRGRYNEQFF.

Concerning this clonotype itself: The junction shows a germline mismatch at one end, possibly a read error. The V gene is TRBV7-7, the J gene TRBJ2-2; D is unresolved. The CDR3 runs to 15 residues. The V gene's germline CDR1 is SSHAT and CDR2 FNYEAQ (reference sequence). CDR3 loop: CASSLVSPGTGELFF. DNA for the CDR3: TGTGCTAGCAGCTTAGTTTCTCCGGGCACCGGGGAGCTGTTTTTT.

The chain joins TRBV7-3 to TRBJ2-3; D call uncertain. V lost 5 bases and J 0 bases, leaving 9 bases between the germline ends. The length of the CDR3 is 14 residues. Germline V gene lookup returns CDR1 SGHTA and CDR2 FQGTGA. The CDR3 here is CASSQIPSTDTQYF. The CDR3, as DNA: TGTGCCAGCAGCCAAATCCCTAGCACAGATACGCAGTATTTT.

CDR3 sequence (DNA): TGTGCCAGCAGTGCCCTAGCGGGGGGGCCCACCGGGGAGCTGTTTTTT. This translates into CASSALAGGPTGELFF. The V call is TRBV6-2 or TRBV6-3, the J call TRBJ2-2; 12 bases fit TRBD2. The V gene end was trimmed by 5 bases and the J gene end by 4 bases; junction bases not matched to a gene: 5. The CDR3 consists of 16 residues. Per the germline V gene, CDR1 is MNHEY and CDR2 is SVGEGT.

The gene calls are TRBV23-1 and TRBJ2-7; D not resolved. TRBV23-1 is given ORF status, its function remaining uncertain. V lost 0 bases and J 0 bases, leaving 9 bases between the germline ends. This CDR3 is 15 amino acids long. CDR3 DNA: TGCGCCAGCAGTCAATCGAGCGTTAGCTCCTACGAGCAGTACTTC. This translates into CASSQSSVSSYEQYF.

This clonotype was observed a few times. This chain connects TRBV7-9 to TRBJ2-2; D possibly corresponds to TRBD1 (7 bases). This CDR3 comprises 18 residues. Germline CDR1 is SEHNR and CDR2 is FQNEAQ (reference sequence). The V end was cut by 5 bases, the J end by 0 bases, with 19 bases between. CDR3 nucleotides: TGTGCCAGCAGCCCCCACTCGGCAGGGGGGCCGAACACCGGGGAGCTGTTTTTT. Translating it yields CASSPHSAGGPNTGELFF.

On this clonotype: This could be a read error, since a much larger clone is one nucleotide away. For the CDR3, the DNA is TGTGTCAGCAGCTTACCAGGGGGAAGCACTGAAGCTTTCTTT. It codes for CVSSLPGGSTEAFF. The chain is built from TRBV7-8 and TRBJ1-1; 7 bases are a match to TRBD1. Germline V lookup: CDR1 SGHVS, CDR2 FQNEAQ. CDR3 size: 14 residues.

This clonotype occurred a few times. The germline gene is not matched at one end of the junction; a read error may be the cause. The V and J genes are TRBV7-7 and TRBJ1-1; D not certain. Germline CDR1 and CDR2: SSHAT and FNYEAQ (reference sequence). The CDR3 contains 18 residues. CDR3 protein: CASSDLCTALRMNTEAFF. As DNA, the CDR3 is TGTGCTAGCAGCGACCTATGCACGGCGTTAAGGATGAACACTGAAGCTTTCTTT.

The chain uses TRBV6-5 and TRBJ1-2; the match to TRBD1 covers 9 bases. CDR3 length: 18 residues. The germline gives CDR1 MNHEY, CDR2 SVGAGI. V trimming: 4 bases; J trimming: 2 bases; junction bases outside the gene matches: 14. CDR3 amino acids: CASSFFSTGGFGNYGYTF. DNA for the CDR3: TGTGCCAGCAGTTTCTTCTCGACAGGGGGGTTTGGAAACTATGGCTACACCTTC.

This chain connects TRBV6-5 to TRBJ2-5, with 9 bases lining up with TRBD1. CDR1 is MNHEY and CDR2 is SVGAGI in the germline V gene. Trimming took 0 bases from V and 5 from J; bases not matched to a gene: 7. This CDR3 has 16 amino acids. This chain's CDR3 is CASSYSTRDRVETQYF. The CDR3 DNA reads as TGTGCCAGCAGTTACTCGACCCGGGACAGGGTTGAGACCCAGTACTTC.

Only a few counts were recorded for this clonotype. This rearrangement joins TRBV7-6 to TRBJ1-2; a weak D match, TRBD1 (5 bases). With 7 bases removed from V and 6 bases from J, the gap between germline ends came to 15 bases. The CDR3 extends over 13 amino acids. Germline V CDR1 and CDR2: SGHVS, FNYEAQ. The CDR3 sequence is CASTMGGFDGYTF. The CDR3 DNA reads TGTGCCAGCACCATGGGGGGGTTCGATGGCTACACCTTC.

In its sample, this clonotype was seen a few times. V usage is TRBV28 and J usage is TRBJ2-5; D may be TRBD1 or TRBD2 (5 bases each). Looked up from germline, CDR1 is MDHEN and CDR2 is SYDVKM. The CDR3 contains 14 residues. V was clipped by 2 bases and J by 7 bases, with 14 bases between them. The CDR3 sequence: CASSLRGTSGTQYF. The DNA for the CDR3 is TGTGCCAGCAGTTTACGAGGGACCTCAGGGACCCAGTACTTC.

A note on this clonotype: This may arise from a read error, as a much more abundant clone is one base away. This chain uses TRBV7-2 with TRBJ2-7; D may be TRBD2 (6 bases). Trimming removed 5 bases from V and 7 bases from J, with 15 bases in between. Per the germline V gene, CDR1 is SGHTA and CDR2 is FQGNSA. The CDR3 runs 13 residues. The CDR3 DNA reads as TGTGCCAGCAGCCCGGACTATTCCCCAGAGCAGTACTTC. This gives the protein CASSPDYSPEQYF.

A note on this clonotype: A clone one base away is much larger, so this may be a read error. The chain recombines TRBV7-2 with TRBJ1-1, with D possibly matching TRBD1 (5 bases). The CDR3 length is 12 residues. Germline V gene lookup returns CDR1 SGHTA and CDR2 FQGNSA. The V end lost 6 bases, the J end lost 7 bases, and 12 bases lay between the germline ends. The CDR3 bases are TGTGCCAGCAGATACTGGGGCCTTGAAGCTTTCTTT. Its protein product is CASRYWGLEAFF.

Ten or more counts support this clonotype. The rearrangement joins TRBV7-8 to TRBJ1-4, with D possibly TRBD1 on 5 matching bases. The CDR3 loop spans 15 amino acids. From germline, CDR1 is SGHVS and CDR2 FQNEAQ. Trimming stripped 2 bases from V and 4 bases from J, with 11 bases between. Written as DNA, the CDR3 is TGTGCCAGCAGCTTACCGGGTAGGGGTAATGAAAAACTGTTTTTT. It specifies CASSLPGRGNEKLFF.

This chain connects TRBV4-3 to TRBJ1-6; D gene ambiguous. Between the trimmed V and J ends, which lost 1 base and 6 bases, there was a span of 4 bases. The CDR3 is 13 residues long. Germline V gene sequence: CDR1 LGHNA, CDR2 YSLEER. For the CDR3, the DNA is TGCGCCAGCAGCCAAGGAAGTAATTCACCCCTCCACTTT. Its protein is CASSQGSNSPLHF.

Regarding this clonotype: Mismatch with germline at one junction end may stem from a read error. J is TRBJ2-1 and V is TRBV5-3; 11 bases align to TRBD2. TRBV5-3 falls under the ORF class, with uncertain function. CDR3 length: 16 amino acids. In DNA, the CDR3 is TGTGCCAGCAGCTTCCGACTAGCGGGGTTCTACAATGAGCAGTTCTTC. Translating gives CASSFRLAGFYNEQFF.

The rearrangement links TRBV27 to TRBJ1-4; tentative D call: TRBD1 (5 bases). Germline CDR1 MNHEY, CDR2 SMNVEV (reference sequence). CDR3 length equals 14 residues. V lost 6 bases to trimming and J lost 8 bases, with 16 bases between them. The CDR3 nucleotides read TGTGCCAGCAGATTGGGGGTTGGAGGGGAAAAACTGTTTTTT. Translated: CASRLGVGGEKLFF. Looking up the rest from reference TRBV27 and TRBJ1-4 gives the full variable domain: EAQVTQNPRYLITVTGKKLTVTCSQNMNHEYMSWYRQDPGLGLRQIYYSMNVEVTDKGDVPEGYKVSRKEKRNFPLILESPSPNQTSLYFCASRLGVGGEKLFFGSGTQLSVL.